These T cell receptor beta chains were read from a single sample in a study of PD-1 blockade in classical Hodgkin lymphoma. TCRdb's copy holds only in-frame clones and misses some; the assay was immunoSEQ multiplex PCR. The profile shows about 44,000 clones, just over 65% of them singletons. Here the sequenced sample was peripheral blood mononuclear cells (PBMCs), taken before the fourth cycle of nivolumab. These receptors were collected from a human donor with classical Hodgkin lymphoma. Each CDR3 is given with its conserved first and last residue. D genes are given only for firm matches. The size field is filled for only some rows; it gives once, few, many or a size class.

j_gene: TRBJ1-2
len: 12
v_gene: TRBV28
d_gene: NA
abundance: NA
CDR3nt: TGTGCCAGCAGTTTCCGGTCAGCTGGCTACACCTTC
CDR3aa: CASSFRSAGYTF

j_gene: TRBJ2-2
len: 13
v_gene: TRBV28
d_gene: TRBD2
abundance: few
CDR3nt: TGTGCCAGCAGTTTTCGGGGGGCCGGGGAGCTGTTTTTT
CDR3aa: CASSFRGAGELFF

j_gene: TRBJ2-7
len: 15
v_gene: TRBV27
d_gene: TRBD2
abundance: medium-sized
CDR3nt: TGTGCCAGCAGTTTGGGACTAGCGGGATCCTACGAGCAGTACTTC
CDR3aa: CASSLGLAGSYEQYF

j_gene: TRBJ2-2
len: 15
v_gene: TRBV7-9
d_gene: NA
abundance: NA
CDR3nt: TGTGCCAGCAGCCGTAACAGGGGGGGCACCGGGGAGCTGTTTTTT
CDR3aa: CASSRNRGGTGELFF

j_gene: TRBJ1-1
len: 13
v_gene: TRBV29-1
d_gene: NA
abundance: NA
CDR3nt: TGCAGCGTTCTGGCGGTTGGTGGTACTGAAGCTTTCTTT
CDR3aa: CSVLAVGGTEAFF

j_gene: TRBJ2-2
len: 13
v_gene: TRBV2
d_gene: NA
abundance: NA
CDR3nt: TGTGCCAGCACTGGGCCCGGGACCGGGGAGCTGTTTTTT
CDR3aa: CASTGPGTGELFF

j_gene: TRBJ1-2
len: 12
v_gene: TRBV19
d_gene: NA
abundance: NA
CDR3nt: TGTGCCAGTAGTGGACCCCGATATGGCTACACCTTC
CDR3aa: CASSGPRYGYTF

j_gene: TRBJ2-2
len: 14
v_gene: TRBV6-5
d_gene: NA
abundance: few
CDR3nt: TGTGCCAGCAGATCCGGGGACAACCCCGGGGAGCTGTTTTTT
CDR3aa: CASRSGDNPGELFF

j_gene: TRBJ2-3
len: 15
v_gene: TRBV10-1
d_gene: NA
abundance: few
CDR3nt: TGCGCCAGCAGTCCATCTCTAGCGATCACAGATACGCAGTATTTT
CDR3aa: CASSPSLAITDTQYF

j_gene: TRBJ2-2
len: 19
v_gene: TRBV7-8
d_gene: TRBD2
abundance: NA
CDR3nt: TGTGCCAGCAGCACTCGGCGGCTAGCGGGGGTTACGAACACCGGGGAGCTGTTTTTT
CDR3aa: CASSTRRLAGVTNTGELFF

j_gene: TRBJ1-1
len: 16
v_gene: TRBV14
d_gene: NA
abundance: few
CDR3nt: TGTGCCAGCAGCCAAGATTTCGGGGGGCCGTACACTGAAGCTTTCTTT
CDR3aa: CASSQDFGGPYTEAFF

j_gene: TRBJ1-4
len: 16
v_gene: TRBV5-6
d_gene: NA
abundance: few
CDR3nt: TGTGCCAGCAGCTTGAGCCGGGGGCGGGGTAATGAAAAACTGTTTTTT
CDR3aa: CASSLSRGRGNEKLFF

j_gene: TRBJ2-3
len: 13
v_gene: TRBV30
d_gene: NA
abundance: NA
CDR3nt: TGTGCCTGGAGTTCTGCTAGCACAGATACGCAGTATTTT
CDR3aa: CAWSSASTDTQYF

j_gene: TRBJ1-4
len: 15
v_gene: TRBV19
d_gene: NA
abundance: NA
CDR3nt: TGTGCCAGTAGTACTGGGATTGCAACTAATGAAAAACTGTTTTTT
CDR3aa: CASSTGIATNEKLFF

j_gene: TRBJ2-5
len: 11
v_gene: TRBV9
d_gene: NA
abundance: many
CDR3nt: TGTGCCAGCAGCCCCGGGGGAGCCCAGTACTTC
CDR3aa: CASSPGGAQYF

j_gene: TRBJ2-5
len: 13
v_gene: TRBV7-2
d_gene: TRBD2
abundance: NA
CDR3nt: TGTGCCAGCAGCGCCAGCTTCGGGGGGGCCCAGTACTTC
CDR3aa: CASSASFGGAQYF

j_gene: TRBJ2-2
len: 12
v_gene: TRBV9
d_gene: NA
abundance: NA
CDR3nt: TGTGCCAGCAGCGTGGGGATCGGGGAGCTGTTTTTT
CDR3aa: CASSVGIGELFF

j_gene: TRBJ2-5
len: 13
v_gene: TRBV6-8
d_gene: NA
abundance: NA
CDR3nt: TGTGCCACTTTTCTGAAGGGGCTAGGGGCCCAGTACTTC
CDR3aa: CATFLKGLGAQYF

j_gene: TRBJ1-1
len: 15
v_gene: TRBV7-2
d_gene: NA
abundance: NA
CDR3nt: TGTGCCAGCAGCACCCACTCCGGGGAAGGCACTGAAGCTTTCTTT
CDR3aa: CASSTHSGEGTEAFF

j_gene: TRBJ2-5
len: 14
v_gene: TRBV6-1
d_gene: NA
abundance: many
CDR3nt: TGTGCCAGCAGTGCGGCTAGTAGGTGGCCCGGTCAGTACTTC
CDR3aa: CASSAASRWPGQYF

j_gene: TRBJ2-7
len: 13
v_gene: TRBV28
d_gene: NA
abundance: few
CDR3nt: TGTGCCAGCAGCGAGGGGCCCCTATACGAGCAGTACTTC
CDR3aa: CASSEGPLYEQYF

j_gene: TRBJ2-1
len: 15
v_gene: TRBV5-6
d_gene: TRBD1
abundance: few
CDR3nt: TGTGCCAGCAGCTTGCCGGACAGGGGGGTCAATGAGCAGTTCTTC
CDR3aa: CASSLPDRGVNEQFF

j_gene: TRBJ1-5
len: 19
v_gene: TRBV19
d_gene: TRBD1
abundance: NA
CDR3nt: TGTGCCAGTAGTATAGATCCCCGGGACAGGGGAAGAAGCAATCAGCCCCAGCATTTT
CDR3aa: CASSIDPRDRGRSNQPQHF

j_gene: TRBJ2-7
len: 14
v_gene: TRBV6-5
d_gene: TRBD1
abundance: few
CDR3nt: TGTGCCAGCAGTCCCGGGACAGGGCTCTACGAGCAGTACTTC
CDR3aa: CASSPGTGLYEQYF

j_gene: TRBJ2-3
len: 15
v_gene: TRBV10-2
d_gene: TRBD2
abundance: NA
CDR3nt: TGCGCCAGCAGTGAACTAGCGGGCGGCACAGATACGCAGTATTTT
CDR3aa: CASSELAGGTDTQYF

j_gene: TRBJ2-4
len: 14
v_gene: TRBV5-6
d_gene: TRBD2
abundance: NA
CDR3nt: TGTGCCAGCAGCTTGGGACTAGCCCAAAACATTCAGTACTTC
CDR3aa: CASSLGLAQNIQYF

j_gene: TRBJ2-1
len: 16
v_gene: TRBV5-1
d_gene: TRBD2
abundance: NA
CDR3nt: TGCGCCAGCAGCTTTACGGGGGGGCGACCCACTGTTGAGCAGTTCTTC
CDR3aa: CASSFTGGRPTVEQFF

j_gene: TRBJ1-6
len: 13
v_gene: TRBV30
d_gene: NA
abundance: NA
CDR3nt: TGTGCCTGGAGAGGGGCCCTTAATTCACCCCTCCACTTT
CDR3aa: CAWRGALNSPLHF

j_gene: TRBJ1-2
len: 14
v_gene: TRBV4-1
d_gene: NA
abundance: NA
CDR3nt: TGCGCCAGCAGCCACGGCCATCCTAACTATGGCTACACCTTC
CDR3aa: CASSHGHPNYGYTF

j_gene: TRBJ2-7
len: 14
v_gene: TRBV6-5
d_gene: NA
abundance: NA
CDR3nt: TGTGCCAGCAGTTTTCGCGGGCTACCCTACGAGCAGTACTTC
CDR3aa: CASSFRGLPYEQYF

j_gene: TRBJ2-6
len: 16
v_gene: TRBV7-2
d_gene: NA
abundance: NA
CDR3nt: TGTGCCAGCAGCTTAGCCTGGGGAACTGGGGCCAACGTCCTGACTTTC
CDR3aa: CASSLAWGTGANVLTF

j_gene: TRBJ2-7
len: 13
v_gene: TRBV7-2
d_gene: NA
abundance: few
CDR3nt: TGTGCCAGCGGACTTGGGGTCCTCTACGAGCAGTACTTC
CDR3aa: CASGLGVLYEQYF